Listed here are 6 T cell receptor beta chains from one sample, sequenced in a study of shared clonotypes between healthy human individuals. The assay was immunoSEQ multiplex PCR, and TCRdb's table has in-frame clones only and misses some. Of about 2.4 million clones listed, about 92% are singletons. The sequencing sample was made of naive CD4+ T cells sorted from blood. Subset in this sample: CD45RA+ positively selected. The receptors were sampled from a man younger than 35 in good health.

Worth noting for this clone: The sample contains more than one DNA sequence encoding this CDR3. This sequence joins TRBV5-1 and TRBJ1-5; D gene unclear. Germline V gene lookup returns CDR1 SGHRS and CDR2 YFSETQ. There are 14 residues in the CDR3. With 0 bases removed from V and 4 bases from J, the gap between germline ends came to 8 bases. For the CDR3, the DNA is TGCGCCAGCAGCTTGGCAGGCCAAAATCAGCCCCAGCATTTT. As protein: CASSLAGQNQPQHF.

This clone was found once. J is TRBJ1-5 and V is TRBV7-2, with TRBD1 as a possible D gene (5 bases). The CDR3 contains 13 residues. Between the trimmed V and J ends, which lost 5 bases and 7 bases, there was a span of 12 bases. Germline V gene lookup returns CDR1 SGHTA and CDR2 FQGNSA. The DNA of the CDR3 is TGTGCCAGCAGCACCAGGGTCGGCCAGCCCCAGCATTTT. Translating it yields CASSTRVGQPQHF.

With respect to this clone: In the same sample, other DNA sequences code for this CDR3. J is TRBJ1-4 and V is TRBV5-1; no reliable D call. The CDR3 covers 13 residues. Germline V gene sequence: CDR1 SGHRS, CDR2 YFSETQ. The germline V and J ends were trimmed by 0 bases and 5 bases, with 5 bases remaining between them. The CDR3 region is CASSLGSNEKLFF. CDR3 coding DNA: TGCGCCAGCAGCTTGGGAAGCAATGAAAAACTGTTTTTT.

The V call is TRBV7-9, the J call TRBJ1-2, with TRBD1 as a possible D gene (6 bases). The CDR3 is 13 residues long. V lost 3 bases and J 8 bases, leaving 13 bases between the germline ends. Germline V gives CDR1 SEHNR, CDR2 FQNEAQ (reference sequence). The CDR3 DNA sequence: TGTGCCAGCAGCTTTGGACAGTTTAGCGGCTACACCTTC. As protein: CASSFGQFSGYTF.

The rearrangement links TRBV6-6 to TRBJ2-2; 12 bases match TRBD2. There are 16 residues in the CDR3. Trimming cost V 5 bases and J 0 bases; bases outside gene matches: 1. Germline V lookup: CDR1 MNHNY, CDR2 SVGAGI (reference sequence). The CDR3 is CASSRTSGTNTGELFF. CDR3 nucleotide sequence: TGTGCCAGCAGTCGGACTAGCGGGACGAACACCGGGGAGCTGTTTTTT.

J is TRBJ1-2 and V is TRBV2; D is possibly TRBD1 (5 bases). V was trimmed by 6 bases and J by 8 bases, leaving 19 bases between them. Germline V CDR1 and CDR2: SNHLY, FYNNEI. The CDR3 has 14 residues. The CDR3 is CASSVLEGTGGYTF. The CDR3 DNA sequence: TGTGCCAGCAGCGTTCTGGAGGGGACTGGGGGCTACACCTTC.